The next 11 T cell receptor beta chains were all read from a single sample in a study of long-term antiretroviral therapy in people with HIV. The immunoSEQ assay was v3.0, run at survey level. TCRdb's copy holds only in-frame clones and misses some; the assay was immunoSEQ multiplex PCR. This sample has about 17,000 clones; 75% to 95% occur once, and the top ten carry approximately 8.7%. Material: unsorted PBMCs, obtained 0.3 years after starting antiretroviral therapy. Every receptor here comes from a man between 60 and 75 years old with HIV.

V is TRBV7-9 and J is TRBJ2-5; 10 bases are a match to TRBD2. In germline, CDR1 is SEHNR, CDR2 FQNEAQ (reference sequence). The V and J ends lost 1 base and 5 bases, in that order; junction bases with no gene match: 13. CDR3 length equals 18 residues. In DNA form, the CDR3 reads TGTGCCAGCAGCTTAGTCCCGACTAGCGGGTGGAGGGAGGAGACCCAGTACTTC. Amino acid sequence: CASSLVPTSGWREETQYF.

This clone appeared once. This chain's CDR3 is CASGRDSYGYTF. The CDR3 nucleotides are TGTGCTAGTGGCCGAGACAGCTATGGCTACACCTTC. This chain uses TRBV12-5 with TRBJ1-2; maybe TRBD1 (5 bases). The germline CDR1 and CDR2 sequences are LGHNT and FRNRAP. CDR3 length: 12 residues. The V gene lost 6 bases and the J gene lost 4 bases, with 9 bases spanning the gap.

The chain recombines TRBV7-2 with TRBJ2-7, with unresolved D. The ends were cut back, 5 bases at V and 2 bases at J, with 10 bases in the middle. Germline V gene sequence: CDR1 SGHTA, CDR2 FQGNSA. This CDR3 spans 13 amino acids. The CDR3 bases are TGTGCCAGCAGCCCTTACGGTGCCTACGAGCAGTACTTC. It codes for CASSPYGAYEQYF.

The V gene is TRBV6-5, the J gene TRBJ1-3, with 7 positions matching TRBD1. The CDR3 covers 14 residues. The germline CDR1 and CDR2 sequences are MNHEY and SVGAGI. With V trimmed by 6 bases and J by 0 bases, 2 bases remained unmatched. This chain's CDR3 is CASRTGTSGNTIYF. The CDR3 region has the DNA TGTGCCAGCAGGACAGGGACCTCTGGAAACACCATATATTTT.

The chain uses TRBV7-9 and TRBJ1-1; D is unclear. CDR3 size: 14 residues. Per the germline V gene, CDR1 is SEHNR and CDR2 is FQNEAQ (reference sequence). V was shortened by 5 bases and J by 2 bases, with 12 bases between the two germline ends. CDR3 sequence: CASSRWWGNTEAFF. In DNA form, the CDR3 reads TGTGCCAGCAGCCGCTGGTGGGGAAACACTGAAGCTTTCTTT.

The rearrangement joins TRBV30 to TRBJ1-5; 8 bases align to TRBD1. The V segment lost 2 bases and the J segment 4 bases; nucleotides outside the gene matches: 1. Germline CDR1 and CDR2: GTSNPN and SVGIG (reference sequence). The CDR3 length is 13 residues. The DNA for the CDR3 is TGTGCCTGGAGTAGACAGGGGAATCAGCCCCAGCATTTT. This gives the protein CAWSRQGNQPQHF.

This chain joins TRBV28 and TRBJ1-1; a possible D gene is TRBD1 (6 bases). Germline CDR1 MDHEN, CDR2 SYDVKM. Trimming cost V 7 bases and J 3 bases, with 9 bases left between them. The CDR3 totals 12 residues. The CDR3 region has the DNA TGTGCCAGCAATACAGGGTACACTGAAGCTTTCTTT. Its protein product is CASNTGYTEAFF.

J is TRBJ1-4 and V is TRBV5-1, with D uncertain. The length of the CDR3 is 14 residues. Germline V CDR1 and CDR2: SGHRS, YFSETQ. Trimming removed 0 bases at V and 5 bases at J, with 8 bases between. In DNA, the CDR3 is TGCGCCAGCAGCTTGGCCCCAGGAAATGAAAAACTGTTTTTT. This translates into CASSLAPGNEKLFF.

This chain links TRBV13 with TRBJ2-2; 12 bases agree with TRBD2. Germline CDR1 reads PRHDT; CDR2 reads FYEKMQ (reference sequence). The CDR3 extends over 15 amino acids. With 5 bases clipped from V and 5 bases from J, the junction kept 3 bases outside the gene matches. The CDR3: CASSKGLAGTGELFF. CDR3 nucleotides: TGTGCCAGCAGCAAAGGACTAGCGGGAACCGGGGAGCTGTTTTTT.

This sequence joins TRBV27 and TRBJ2-3; 10 bases map to TRBD2. The CDR3 totals 14 residues. Germline V gene sequence: CDR1 MNHEY, CDR2 SMNVEV (reference sequence). V was pared by 5 bases and J by 4 bases, with 3 bases of the junction left unmatched. The CDR3 sequence: CASSKRGGPDTQYF. The CDR3 nucleotides are TGTGCCAGCAGTAAGCGGGGGGGCCCAGATACGCAGTATTTT.

The chain is built from TRBV2 and TRBJ2-7; TRBD1 matches at 9 bases. Germline-derived CDR1 and CDR2 are SNHLY and FYNNEI. The CDR3 extends over 12 amino acids. Losses at the gene ends were 8 bases for V and 6 bases for J; bases not matched to a gene: 5. CDR3 nucleotide sequence: TGTGCCAGCGGCTACAGGGGGCTCGAGCAGTACTTC. This gives the protein CASGYRGLEQYF.